This TCR beta chain is drawn from a study of T cells after posttransplantation cyclophosphamide. TCRdb's table, derived via immunoSEQ multiplex PCR, lists solely in-frame clones and lacks some. The sample carries 20,000 to 25,000 clones, 75% to 90% recorded once. Trimming stripped 0 bases from V and 4 bases from J, with 12 bases between. This CDR3 is built from 15 residues. Per germline, CDR1 WNHNN and CDR2 SYGVQD (reference sequence). Controls had myeloablative marrow grafts with methotrexate and calcineurin inhibitor, sampled at 1 year. This rearrangement joins TRBV10-1 to TRBJ1-1; D ambiguous. This specimen was PBMCs, taken about 360 days after allogeneic stem cell transplant with calcineurin inhibitor and methotrexate. This clonotype was sampled from a female patient in her 30s who received an allogeneic stem cell transplant from an unrelated donor, was CMV-positive, and had acute and chronic GVHD. Some T cells may be supplied by the graft donor. The CDR3 loop is CASSESRLQPTEAFF. CDR3 DNA sequence: TGCGCCAGCAGTGAGTCGAGACTACAGCCCACTGAAGCTTTCTTT.